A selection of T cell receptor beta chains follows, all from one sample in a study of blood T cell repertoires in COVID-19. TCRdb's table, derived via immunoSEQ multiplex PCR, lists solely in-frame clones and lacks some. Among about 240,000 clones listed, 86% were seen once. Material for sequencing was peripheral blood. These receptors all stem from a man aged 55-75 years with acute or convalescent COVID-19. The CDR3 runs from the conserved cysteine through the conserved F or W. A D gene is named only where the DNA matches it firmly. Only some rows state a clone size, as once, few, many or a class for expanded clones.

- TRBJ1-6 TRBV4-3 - TGCGCCAGCAGCCAAGATCCGCCCACCTCTAACAATTCACCCCTCCACTTT CASSQDPPTSNNSPLHF
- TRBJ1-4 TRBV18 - TGTGCCAGCTCACCTTCAGGATCTAATAATGAAAAACTGTTTTTT CASSPSGSNNEKLFF
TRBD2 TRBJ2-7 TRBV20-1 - TGCAGTGCTAGTCGGGGGGTGAATTCCTACGAGCAGTACTTC CSASRGVNSYEQYF
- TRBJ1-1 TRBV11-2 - TGTGCCAGCAGCTTAGATGGGCGCGCGCCTAAAGCTTTCTTT CASSLDGRAPKAFF
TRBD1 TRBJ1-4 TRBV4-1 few TGCGCCAGCAGCCCTAACGACAGGGGACGTGAAAAACTGTTTTTT CASSPNDRGREKLFF
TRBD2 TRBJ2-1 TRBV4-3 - TGCGCCAGCAGCCCACTAGCGGGAGTCGACAATGAGCAGTTCTTC CASSPLAGVDNEQFF
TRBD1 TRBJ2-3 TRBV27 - TGTGCCACCTCCTTGTTAGGGACAGTCCCGTCCCTGGATACGCAGTATTTT CATSLLGTVPSLDTQYF
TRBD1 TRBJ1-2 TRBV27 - TGTGCCAGCAGTTTGAGAAGGACAGGGGACTATGGCTACACCTTC CASSLRRTGDYGYTF
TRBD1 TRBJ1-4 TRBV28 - TGTGCCAGTCAGGGGGCGAGCAGGGAAAAACTGTTTTTT CASQGASREKLFF
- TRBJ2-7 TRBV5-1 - TGCGCCAGTCGGCCGGAGGGGGCGACCTACGAGCAGTACTTC CASRPEGATYEQYF
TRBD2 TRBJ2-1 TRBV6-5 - TGTGCCAGCAGAAGGACTAGCGGGAGGGCTGGTGAGCAGTTCTTC CASRRTSGRAGEQFF
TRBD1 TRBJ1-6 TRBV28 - TGTGCCAGCAGTTTAGGGACAGGGGCCCCTTACGGTTCACCCCTCCACTTT CASSLGTGAPYGSPLHF
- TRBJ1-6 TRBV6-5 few TGTGCCAGCAGTCCTACCGCAGGGAAGGATTCACCCCTCCACTTT CASSPTAGKDSPLHF
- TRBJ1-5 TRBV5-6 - TGTGCCAGCAGCTTCGCCCAGTCTTCGTATCAGCCCCAGCATTTT CASSFAQSSYQPQHF
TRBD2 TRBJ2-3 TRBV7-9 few TGTGCCAGCAGCTTTGTAGCGGGAAGTGATACGCAGTATTTT CASSFVAGSDTQYF
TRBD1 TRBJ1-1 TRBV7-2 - TGTGCCAGCAGCCCTAGGGGACAGGGAAGCGTAGCTTTCTTT CASSPRGQGSVAFF
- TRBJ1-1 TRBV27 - TGTGCCAGCACCCCCAGGGGCTTGAGCACTGAAGCTTTCTTT CASTPRGLSTEAFF
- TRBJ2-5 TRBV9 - TGTGCCAGCAGCCCTACAGGGACGGTAGAAGAGACCCAGTACTTC CASSPTGTVEETQYF
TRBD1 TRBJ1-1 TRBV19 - TGTGCCAGTAGGGGACAGGGCGAGGCTTTCTTT CASRGQGEAFF
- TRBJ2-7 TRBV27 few TGTGCCAGCAGTTTAAGGGGAGGCGCCGACGAGCAGTACTTC CASSLRGGADEQYF
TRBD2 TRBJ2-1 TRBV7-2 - TGTGCCAGCAGCCAGCACGCCCAAAGCGGGGGGAAGTACAATGAGCAGTTCTTC CASSQHAQSGGKYNEQFF
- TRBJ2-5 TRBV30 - TGTGCCTGGAGTGTACCTAGCGAGCTAAGAGAGACCCAGTACTTC CAWSVPSELRETQYF
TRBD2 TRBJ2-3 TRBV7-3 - TGTGCCAGCAGCCCGGAGACTAGCGGGATAGATACGCAGTATTTT CASSPETSGIDTQYF
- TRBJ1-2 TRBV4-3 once TGCGCCAGCAGCCAAGATCTCGGGGGGCTCATCTTAGGCTACACCTTC CASSQDLGGLILGYTF
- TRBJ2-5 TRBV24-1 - TGTGCCACCAGTGATACCAGGGGAGCCCAAGAGACCCAGTACTTC CATSDTRGAQETQYF
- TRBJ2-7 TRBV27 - TGTGCCAGCAGCAGAAACCCGCAACAGGGTGAGCAGTACTTC CASSRNPQQGEQYF
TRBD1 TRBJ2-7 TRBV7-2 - TGTGCCAGCAGCCTAGGGGGGACAGGGACCTACGAGCAGTACTTC CASSLGGTGTYEQYF
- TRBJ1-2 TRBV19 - TGTGCCAGTAGTATAGCAGATTATGGCTACACCTTC CASSIADYGYTF
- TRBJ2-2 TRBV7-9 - TGTGCCAGCAGCCTTCTTCTTGAGGAGAGGAACACCGGGGAGCTGTTTTTT CASSLLLEERNTGELFF
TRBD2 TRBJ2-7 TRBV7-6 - TGTGCCAGCAGCTTAGCTCCGTTGGCTAGCGGGAGAGACATATCCTACGAGCAGTACTTC CASSLAPLASGRDISYEQYF
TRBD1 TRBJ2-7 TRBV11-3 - TGTGCCAGCAGCTTAAGGCGAGACAGGGGACTCCCCTACGAGCAGTACTTC CASSLRRDRGLPYEQYF
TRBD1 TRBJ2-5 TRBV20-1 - TGCAGTGCCAGTACAGGGGGCTGGCAAGAGACCCAGTACTTC CSASTGGWQETQYF
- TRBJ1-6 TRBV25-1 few TGTGCCAGCAGTGTAATTAATTCACCCCTCCACTTT CASSVINSPLHF
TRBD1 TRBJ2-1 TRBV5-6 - TGTGCCAGCAGTCGAGGACAGGGGTTTGAGCAGTTCTTC CASSRGQGFEQFF
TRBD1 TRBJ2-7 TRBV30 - TGTGCCTGGAGAGGCCGGGACAGGAGCTACGAGCAGTACTTC CAWRGRDRSYEQYF
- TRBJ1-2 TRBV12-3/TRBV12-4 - TGTGCCAGCACCGCCGACAGTTATGGCTACACCTTC CASTADSYGYTF
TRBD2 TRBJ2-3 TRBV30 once TGTGCCTGGAGTGTACTAGCGGGCCCCACAGATACGCAGTATTTT CAWSVLAGPTDTQYF
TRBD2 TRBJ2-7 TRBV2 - TGTGCCAGCAGTAGCAGGCTAGCGGGAACCTACGAGCAGTACTTC CASSSRLAGTYEQYF
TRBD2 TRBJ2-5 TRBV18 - TGTGCCAGCTCACCCTCGGGGGGGCATGAGACCCAGTACTTC CASSPSGGHETQYF
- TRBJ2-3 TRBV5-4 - TGTGCCAGCAGCCCCTGGGGGCCGGCGCGGACAGATACGCAGTATTTT CASSPWGPARTDTQYF
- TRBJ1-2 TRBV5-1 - TGCGCCAGCAGCTTGGGTCCGTCCTCCGGCTATGGCTACACCTTC CASSLGPSSGYGYTF
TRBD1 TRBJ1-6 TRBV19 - TGTGCCAGTAGTCAAGACAGGGATCCCTCACCCCTCCACTTT CASSQDRDPSPLHF
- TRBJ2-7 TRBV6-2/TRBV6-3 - TGTGCCAGCAGTTACGGCCTGTACGAGCAGTACTTC CASSYGLYEQYF